The 27 T cell receptor beta chains listed next were all sequenced from one sample in a study of cytomegalovirus exposure and HLA in healthy donors. Assay: immunoSEQ multiplex PCR; the TCRdb copy retains only in-frame clones and omits some. The sample carries 250,000 to 350,000 clones, about nine tenths recorded once. The specimen sequenced was PBMCs. These receptors were taken from a young woman in good health and CMV-seronegative.

This rearrangement joins TRBV10-3 to TRBJ1-2; 7 bases map to TRBD1. V was pared by 11 bases and J by 5 bases, with 8 bases of the junction left unmatched. The germline V gene encodes CDR1 ENHRY and CDR2 SYGVKD. This CDR3 comprises 12 residues. Here the CDR3 reads CASTGTEYGYTF. For the CDR3, the DNA is TGTGCCTCAACCGGGACAGAGTATGGCTACACCTTC.

V usage is TRBV7-6 and J usage is TRBJ2-1; TRBD2 matches 10 bases. Germline-derived CDR1 and CDR2 are SGHVS and FNYEAQ. This CDR3 spans 16 amino acids. Unmatched junction bases numbered 7, after V lost 1 base and J lost 7 bases. CDR3: CASSLGSGRGGNEQFF. The CDR3 region has the DNA TGTGCCAGCAGCTTAGGGAGCGGGAGGGGGGGAAATGAGCAGTTCTTC.

The chain links TRBV10-3 to TRBJ1-2; maybe TRBD1 (6 bases). V was trimmed by 3 bases and J by 4 bases, leaving 12 bases between them. This CDR3 is built from 14 residues. Germline lookup yields CDR1 ENHRY and CDR2 SYGVKD. CDR3 sequence: CAISEGGDVYGYTF. The CDR3 DNA reads TGTGCCATCAGTGAAGGGGGGGACGTCTATGGCTACACCTTC.

The V call is TRBV15, the J call TRBJ1-2, with D maybe TRBD1 (5 bases). Trimming took 3 bases from V and 2 from J, leaving 10 bases between them. Germline CDR1 reads LNHNV; CDR2 reads YYDKDF (reference sequence). The CDR3 loop spans 14 amino acids. This chain's CDR3 is CATSRGGNNYGYTF. The CDR3 DNA reads TGTGCCACCAGCAGGGGGGGAAACAACTATGGCTACACCTTC.

The rearrangement uses TRBV7-2 and TRBJ1-1, with 7 bases that match TRBD1. This CDR3 has 13 amino acids. With V trimmed by 5 bases and J by 5 bases, 5 bases remained unmatched. The germline gives CDR1 SGHTA, CDR2 FQGNSA. This CDR3 reads CASSPGTDTEAFF. CDR3 coding DNA: TGTGCCAGCAGCCCTGGGACAGATACTGAAGCTTTCTTT. Full variable domain (remainder filled in from reference TRBV7-2 and TRBJ1-1): GAGVSQSPSNKVTEKGKDVELRCDPISGHTALYWYRQSLGQGLEFLIYFQGNSAPDKSGLPSDRFSAERTGGSVSTLTIQRTQQEDSAVYLCASSPGTDTEAFFGQGTRLTVV.

The chain is built from TRBV5-6 and TRBJ2-3; D perhaps matches TRBD1 (5 bases). The CDR3 contains 14 residues. Germline CDR1 SGHDT, CDR2 YYEEEE. V was pared by 4 bases and J by 4 bases, with 13 bases between. CDR3 amino acids: CASSEVLGPDTQYF. CDR3 in DNA: TGTGCCAGCAGCGAGGTTTTGGGGCCAGATACGCAGTATTTT.

The chain joins TRBV7-2 to TRBJ2-7; maybe TRBD2 (6 bases). Trimming pared 2 bases from V and 2 bases from J, leaving 13 bases between. The V gene's germline CDR1 is SGHTA and CDR2 FQGNSA. The length of the CDR3 is 15 residues. The CDR3 coding sequence is TGTGCCAGCAGCTTACAGCCTAGCGTCGCCTACGAGCAGTACTTC. This sequence encodes CASSLQPSVAYEQYF.

The rearrangement links TRBV5-1 to TRBJ2-1, with TRBD2 identical over 10 bases. The CDR3 runs 18 residues. Germline-derived CDR1 and CDR2 are SGHRS and YFSETQ. V lost 4 bases, J lost 0 bases, and 10 bases stayed unmatched. The CDR3 protein is CASSVGTSARSSYNEQFF. DNA for the CDR3: TGCGCCAGCAGCGTTGGGACTAGCGCAAGGAGCTCCTACAATGAGCAGTTCTTC.

The chain links TRBV6-6 to TRBJ2-3; D not certain. CDR3 length: 13 amino acids. The germline V gene has CDR1 MNHNY and CDR2 SVGAGI (reference sequence). V shed 6 bases and J shed 4 bases, with 11 bases lying between them. The CDR3 region has the DNA TGTGCCAGCAGCCTATCTATTGCAGATACGCAGTATTTT. It translates to CASSLSIADTQYF.

The chain links TRBV27 to TRBJ2-3, with D perhaps matching TRBD1 (5 bases). The CDR3 covers 15 residues. In germline, CDR1 is MNHEY, CDR2 SMNVEV (reference sequence). V lost 0 bases and J lost 3, with 10 bases in between. The CDR3 sequence: CASSLSAGWTDTQYF. The CDR3 DNA follows: TGTGCCAGCAGTTTATCAGCAGGGTGGACAGATACGCAGTATTTT.

The V call is TRBV6-1, the J call TRBJ2-7, with D tentatively TRBD1 (6 bases). The germline V and J ends were trimmed by 4 bases and 2 bases, with 12 bases remaining between them. Germline-derived CDR1 and CDR2 are MNHNS and SASEGT. The CDR3 sequence is 14 residues long. In DNA, the CDR3 is TGTGCCAGCAGTGCCGCTACAGGGCCCTACGAGCAGTACTTC. It encodes CASSAATGPYEQYF.

The chain joins TRBV28 to TRBJ2-4; a possible D gene is TRBD1 (5 bases). This CDR3 has 19 residues. Trimming cost V 2 bases and J 0 bases, with 20 bases left between them. Germline CDR1 and CDR2: MDHEN and SYDVKM. The CDR3 region is CASSLPTDRLLLAKNIQYF. CDR3 bases: TGTGCCAGCAGTTTACCTACCGACAGACTTCTACTAGCCAAAAACATTCAGTACTTC.

V usage is TRBV9 and J usage is TRBJ2-3; TRBD2 matches at 10 bases. Germline loops: CDR1 SGDLS, CDR2 YYNGEE. The CDR3 extends over 16 amino acids. Unmatched junction bases numbered 8, after V lost 5 bases and J lost 2 bases. The DNA of the CDR3 is TGTGCCAGCAGAACACTAGGGACTAGCGTCACAGATACGCAGTATTTT. Translation gives CASRTLGTSVTDTQYF.

V and J are TRBV25-1 and TRBJ2-1; 7 positions agree with TRBD2. Germline CDR1 MGHDK, CDR2 SYGVNS. The CDR3 sequence is 16 residues long. Trimming took 4 bases from V and 10 from J; bases not matched to a gene: 16. CDR3: CASSVGLAALGQEQFF. In DNA, the CDR3 is TGTGCCAGCAGTGTTGGGCTAGCGGCCCTTGGGCAGGAGCAGTTCTTC.

The chain has TRBV5-1 and TRBJ1-1, with a possible D match to TRBD1 (6 bases). CDR1 and CDR2 (germline): SGHRS, YFSETQ. There are 17 residues in the CDR3. Trimming pared 0 bases from V and 3 bases from J, leaving 18 bases between. In nucleotides, the CDR3 is TGCGCCAGCAGCTTGGGAGGTTCGGGGACATCTGACACTGAAGCTTTCTTT. It specifies CASSLGGSGTSDTEAFF.

The table lists this clone with a few counts. This chain uses TRBV19 with TRBJ2-7; 14 nucleotides align to TRBD2. The length of the CDR3 is 15 residues. After removal of 5 bases from V and 3 bases from J, the junction contained 3 bases not matched to a gene. The germline CDR1 and CDR2 sequences are LNHDA and SQIVND (reference sequence). The CDR3 DNA reads as TGTGCCAGTAGTGATGGACTAGCGGGAGGCTACGAGCAGTACTTC. It codes for CASSDGLAGGYEQYF.

J is TRBJ2-6 and V is TRBV27, with TRBD2 as a possible D gene (5 bases). Looked up from germline, CDR1 is MNHEY and CDR2 is SMNVEV (reference sequence). The CDR3 contains 17 residues. V was trimmed by 3 bases and J by 1 base, leaving 13 bases between them. CDR3 sequence (DNA): TGTGCCAGCAGTTTTAATGACCTAGCTTCTGGGGCCAACGTCCTGACTTTC. Translated, it gives CASSFNDLASGANVLTF.

This clone showed up just a few times. The same CDR3 also results from other DNA sequences found in this sample. The chain links TRBV30 to TRBJ2-7; TRBD1 matches at 7 bases. Trimming took 2 bases from V and 4 from J; bases not matched to a gene: 8. From germline, CDR1 is GTSNPN and CDR2 SVGIG (reference sequence). The CDR3 is 14 amino acids. As DNA, the CDR3 is TGTGCCTGGAGTCCCGGGACAGCGACTTACGAGCAGTACTTC. Encoded protein: CAWSPGTATYEQYF.

This clone was recorded only once. CDR3 sequence reads: CASSQVGGHEQYF. DNA of the CDR3: TGTGCCAGCAGCCAAGTTGGAGGACACGAGCAGTACTTC. The chain couples TRBV14 to TRBJ2-7; TRBD2 might be the D (5 bases). Germline assignment: CDR1 SGHDN and CDR2 FVKESK. There are 13 residues in the CDR3. Trimming took off 1 base at V and 5 bases at J, with 9 bases between the two ends.

The gene calls are TRBV10-3 and TRBJ2-3, with 7 positions matching TRBD2. V lost 10 bases to trimming and J lost 6 bases; unmatched junction nucleotides: 7. Germline CDR1 ENHRY, CDR2 SYGVKD. This CDR3 is built from 12 residues. This CDR3 reads CATGGNEDTQYF. CDR3 bases: TGTGCCACCGGGGGGAACGAGGATACGCAGTATTTT.

Only a few counts were recorded for this clone. The CDR3 ends on some other residue instead of the conserved phenylalanine or tryptophan, so this is likely a read error. The limits of the CDR3 on the DNA are not certain, so only TCRdb's listed CDR3 is given. The V call is TRBV28, the J call TRBJ2-7; no check of the table's D call, TRBD1, against the DNA was made. Germline V gene lookup returns CDR1 MDHEN and CDR2 SYDVKM. The CDR3 region is 10 residues in length, termini included. CDR3 amino acids: CASRLGQVFR.

The CDR3 spells CSVEQNTEAFF. CDR3 sequence (DNA): TGCAGCGTTGAACAGAACACTGAAGCTTTCTTT. The chain combines TRBV29-1 with TRBJ1-1; D unresolved. V dropped 2 bases and J dropped 1 base, with 2 bases sitting between them. The germline V gene has CDR1 SQVTM and CDR2 ANQGSEA. The CDR3 contains 11 residues.

This sequence joins TRBV6-6 and TRBJ2-1; maybe TRBD2 (5 bases). Trimming removed 4 bases from V and 10 bases from J, with 11 bases in between. The CDR3 sequence is 12 residues long. Germline V gene sequence: CDR1 MNHNY, CDR2 SVGAGI (reference sequence). DNA for the CDR3: TGTGCCAGCAGTTCCCCCGGGGTGGAGCAGTTCTTC. Its translation: CASSSPGVEQFF.

This sequence joins TRBV11-1 and TRBJ2-5, with D tentatively TRBD1 (7 bases). CDR1 and CDR2 (germline): SGHAT, FQDESV (reference sequence). The CDR3 spans 13 residues. V was cut by 10 bases and J by 3 bases, with 15 bases left in between. The CDR3 coding sequence is TGTGCCATAACAGGGGAGGCAAAAGAGACCCAGTACTTC. Protein: CAITGEAKETQYF.

V usage is TRBV5-1 and J usage is TRBJ2-7; D uncertain. Germline values: CDR1 SGHRS, CDR2 YFSETQ. The CDR3 has 14 residues. Trimming removed 0 bases from V and 3 bases from J, with 10 bases in between. This chain's CDR3 is CASSLGASFYEQYF. DNA for the CDR3: TGCGCCAGCAGCTTGGGGGCTTCCTTCTACGAGCAGTACTTC.

This sequence joins TRBV14 and TRBJ1-5; no clear D gene. The V end lost 1 base, the J end lost 6 bases, and 7 bases lay between the germline ends. The length of the CDR3 is 13 residues. Per germline, CDR1 SGHDN and CDR2 FVKESK. This CDR3 reads CASSQGWLQPQHF. The CDR3 bases are TGTGCCAGCAGCCAAGGTTGGCTTCAGCCCCAGCATTTT.

The rearrangement links TRBV30 to TRBJ1-2, with 9 positions matching TRBD1. V lost 2 bases and J lost 1; bases outside the gene matches: 5. The germline gives CDR1 GTSNPN, CDR2 SVGIG (reference sequence). This CDR3 comprises 15 residues. Here the CDR3 DNA reads TGTGCCTGGAGTTCGGGACAGGGAGGTAACTATGGCTACACCTTC. It yields the protein CAWSSGQGGNYGYTF. Using reference TRBV30 and TRBJ1-2 for the parts outside the CDR3, the full variable domain is SQTIHQWPATLVQPVGSPLSLECTVEGTSNPNLYWYRQAAGRGLQLLFYSVGIGQISSEVPQNLSASRPQDRQFILSSKKLLLSDSGFYLCAWSSGQGGNYGYTFGSGTRLTVV.